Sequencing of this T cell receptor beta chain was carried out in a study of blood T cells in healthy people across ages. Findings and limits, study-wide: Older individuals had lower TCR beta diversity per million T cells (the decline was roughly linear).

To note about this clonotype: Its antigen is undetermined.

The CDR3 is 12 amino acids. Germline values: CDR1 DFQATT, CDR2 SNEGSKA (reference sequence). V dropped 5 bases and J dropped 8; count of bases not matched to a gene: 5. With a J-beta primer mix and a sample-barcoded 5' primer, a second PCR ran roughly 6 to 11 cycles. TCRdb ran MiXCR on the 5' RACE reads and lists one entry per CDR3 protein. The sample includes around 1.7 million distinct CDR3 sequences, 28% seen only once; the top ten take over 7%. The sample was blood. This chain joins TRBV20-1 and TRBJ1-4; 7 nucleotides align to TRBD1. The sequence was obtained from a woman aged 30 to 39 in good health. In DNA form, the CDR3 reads TGCAGTGCTCAGACAGGGCGGGAAAAACTGTTTTTT. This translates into CSAQTGREKLFF.